These T cell receptor beta chains were read from a single sample in a study of blood T cell repertoires in COVID-19. Profiled with immunoSEQ multiplex PCR; TCRdb holds only in-frame clones, not every one. This sample has some 29,000 clones; 80% occur once, and the top ten carry under 50%. Sequenced sample: peripheral blood. These receptors came from a woman between 65 and 79 years old with acute or convalescent COVID-19. CDR3s include the opening cysteine and the closing phenylalanine or tryptophan. Each record gives: V gene, J gene, D gene, clone size, CDR3 DNA, CDR3 protein. D genes are given only for firm matches. Clone sizes are given selectively: once, few, many, or a class where the clone is expanded.

TRBV7-3,TRBJ2-1,TRBD2,-,TGTGCCAGCAGGTCTACAGCGGGGGCCTGGAGGGAGCAGTTCTTC,CASRSTAGAWREQFF
TRBV25-1,TRBJ2-3,TRBD1,-,TGTGCCAGCAGAGATGACAGGGGCACAGATACGCAGTATTTT,CASRDDRGTDTQYF
TRBV7-2,TRBJ2-5,TRBD2,-,TGTGCCAGCAGCTGGCGGACTAGCGGACCCCAAGAGACCCAGTACTTC,CASSWRTSGPQETQYF
TRBV27,TRBJ1-2,-,-,TGTGCCAGCAGTTTAGGCAGGAACTATGGCTACACCTTC,CASSLGRNYGYTF
TRBV2,TRBJ2-3,-,once,TGTGCCAGCAACGTTGCGGCAACAGATACGCAGTATTTT,CASNVAATDTQYF
TRBV6-1,TRBJ2-3,TRBD2,-,TGTGCCAGCAGTGTGACTAGCGGGGGAACTCCTAGCACAGATACGCAGTATTTT,CASSVTSGGTPSTDTQYF
TRBV5-6,TRBJ2-1,TRBD2,medium-sized,TGTGCCAGCAGCCCCTTGGGGGGGGGATCCTACAATGAGCAGTTCTTC,CASSPLGGGSYNEQFF
TRBV6-5,TRBJ1-1,-,-,TGTGCCAGCAGTCCGCCGCGTCAGGGGACCCGAGAAGCTTTCTTT,CASSPPRQGTREAFF
TRBV7-3,TRBJ1-1,-,few,TGTGCCAGCAGCTCAGTTCAGGGAAATGAAGCTTTCTTT,CASSSVQGNEAFF
TRBV9,TRBJ2-7,TRBD2,-,TGTGCCAGCAGCGTAAGTCTAGCGGGAGGGCTCGAGCAGTACTTC,CASSVSLAGGLEQYF
TRBV24-1,TRBJ1-4,-,-,TGTGCCACCAGTGAAGGACAGAGAGCAACTAATGAAAAACTGTTTTTT,CATSEGQRATNEKLFF
TRBV7-9,TRBJ2-7,TRBD2,few,TGTGCCAGCAGCTCAGTTGGGACTACTCTTTTC,CASSSVGTTLF
TRBV9,TRBJ2-5,TRBD2,-,TGTGCCAGCAGCGTGGGGACTAGCGGGATCTTAGAGACCCAGTACTTC,CASSVGTSGILETQYF
TRBV20-1,TRBJ2-7,-,-,TGCAGTGCTAGTGCGACGGGGTCGGCCTACGAGCAGTACTTC,CSASATGSAYEQYF
TRBV4-2,TRBJ2-1,TRBD2,-,TGTGCCAGCAGCCAAGAGCGGGAGCCCTACAATGAGCAGTTCTTC,CASSQEREPYNEQFF
TRBV28,TRBJ1-2,TRBD1,-,TGTGCCAGCAGTTCGGGACAGGGGAGCTATGGCTACACCTTC,CASSSGQGSYGYTF
TRBV5-6,TRBJ2-2,TRBD2,few,TGTGCCAGCAGCTCCATGACTAGCGGGGTAAACACCGGGGAGCTGTTTTTT,CASSSMTSGVNTGELFF
TRBV4-3,TRBJ1-1,-,-,TGCGCCAGCAGCCAAGACCCCCTAAACACTGAAGCTTTCTTT,CASSQDPLNTEAFF
TRBV15,TRBJ1-1,-,-,TGTGCCACCAGCAGAGTCAGGGGAGAGTACACTGAAGCTTTCTTT,CATSRVRGEYTEAFF
TRBV30,TRBJ1-1,-,-,TGTGCCTGGAGTATAATCAGGGGGAACACTGAAGCTTTCTTT,CAWSIIRGNTEAFF
TRBV18,TRBJ2-2,TRBD2,-,TGTGCCAGCTCACCTCGACTAGCGGGGGACACCGGGGAGCTGTTTTTT,CASSPRLAGDTGELFF
TRBV5-1,TRBJ2-7,-,-,TGCGCCAGCAGCTTGCGTCGGGAAATAGCGTTACACGAGCAGTACTTC,CASSLRREIALHEQYF
TRBV6-5,TRBJ2-5,TRBD2,few,TGTGCCAGCAGAGATAGTCGACTAGCGGAGACCCAGTACTTC,CASRDSRLAETQYF
TRBV5-4,TRBJ2-3,TRBD1,-,TGTGCCAGCAGCACCGGACAGGGGGGGACTTCCACAGATACGCAGTATTTT,CASSTGQGGTSTDTQYF
TRBV7-9,TRBJ2-4,-,-,TGTGCCAGCAGCTTTGAGCCGAACATTCAGTACTTC,CASSFEPNIQYF
TRBV6-5,TRBJ1-1,TRBD1,-,TGTGCCAGCAGTTACGGGACAGGAGCATCCACTGAAGCTTTCTTT,CASSYGTGASTEAFF
TRBV20-1,TRBJ2-3,-,few,TGCAGTGCTAGTCGTCACGGCGGAGGGACAGATACGCAGTATTTT,CSASRHGGGTDTQYF
TRBV18,TRBJ2-7,TRBD2,-,TGTGCCAGCTCAAGTACTAGCGGGAGGGTAGAGCAGTACTTC,CASSSTSGRVEQYF
TRBV7-9,TRBJ2-1,-,-,TGTGCCAGCAGCCTTAACGGCTACAATGAGCAGTTCTTC,CASSLNGYNEQFF
TRBV25-1,TRBJ1-4,-,-,TGTGCCAGCAGTGCAGGGAAGGGCGATGAAAAACTGTTTTTT,CASSAGKGDEKLFF
TRBV28,TRBJ1-1,-,-,TGTGCCAGCAGTTTATTTATCCAGGGGAAAACTGAAGCTTTCTTT,CASSLFIQGKTEAFF
TRBV28,TRBJ2-3,-,-,TGTGCCAGCAGTTTTCGTCTACGGACAGATACGCAGTATTTT,CASSFRLRTDTQYF
TRBV2,TRBJ1-6,-,-,TGTGCCAGCAGTGGACAGAGCTCCTATAATTCACCCCTCCACTTT,CASSGQSSYNSPLHF
TRBV7-3,TRBJ2-5,TRBD2,-,TGTGCCAGCAGCTTTCTAAGCGGGGTCCAAGAGACCCAGTACTTC,CASSFLSGVQETQYF
TRBV27,TRBJ1-1,-,once,TGTGCCAGCAGTCCTGGAGCAGGGAGGAAAACTGAAGCTTTCTTT,CASSPGAGRKTEAFF
TRBV7-2,TRBJ2-2,-,-,TGTGCCAGCAGCCCTATGAGCGGGCCCGGGGAGCTGTTTTTT,CASSPMSGPGELFF
TRBV6-1,TRBJ1-1,-,-,TGTGCCAGCAGTGAAGTGCCGGGGGTGGCCGAAGCTTTCTTT,CASSEVPGVAEAFF
TRBV29-1,TRBJ1-1,TRBD1,few,TGCAGCGCCGTTGGACAGGGAACTGAAGCTTTCTTT,CSAVGQGTEAFF
TRBV5-1,TRBJ1-2,-,-,TGCGCCAGCAGCCCATCGGGGGGCTATGGCTACACCTTC,CASSPSGGYGYTF
TRBV4-3,TRBJ2-2,-,-,TGCGCCAGCAGCCAAGATTACCCCCTCGGGGCGAACACCGGGGAGCTGTTTTTT,CASSQDYPLGANTGELFF
TRBV7-9,TRBJ2-2,TRBD1,-,TGTGCCAGTGGGACAGGGGGGAACACCGGGGAGCTGTTTTTT,CASGTGGNTGELFF
TRBV6-4,TRBJ1-6,-,once,TGTGCCAGCAGTGACGGGGGGGATAATTCACCCCTCCACTTT,CASSDGGDNSPLHF
TRBV28,TRBJ2-6,-,-,TGTGCCAGCGTAGACAGGTTCTCTGGGGCCAACGTCCTGACTTTC,CASVDRFSGANVLTF
TRBV9,TRBJ2-6,-,-,TGTGCCAGCAGCGTTTACAGCGGAGGGGTATCTGGGGCCAACGTCCTGACTTTC,CASSVYSGGVSGANVLTF
TRBV9,TRBJ1-3,-,-,TGTGCCAGCAGCGTAGATTCGTTCTCTGGAAACACCATATATTTT,CASSVDSFSGNTIYF
TRBV28,TRBJ1-3,TRBD1,-,TGTGCCAGCAGCTCGAACAGGGGGCGCTTGGAAAACACCATATATTTT,CASSSNRGRLENTIYF
TRBV5-4,TRBJ1-1,-,few,TGTGCCAGCAGCCCCGTACAAGGCGGGAACACTGAAGCTTTCTTT,CASSPVQGGNTEAFF
TRBV3-1/TRBV3-2,TRBJ2-7,TRBD1,-,TGTGCCAGCAGCCAAGGACAGGGAGTTAAGCAGTACTTC,CASSQGQGVKQYF
TRBV4-2,TRBJ2-5,-,-,TGTGCCAGCAGCCAGGAACAGGGCTTGGAGACCCAGTACTTC,CASSQEQGLETQYF